The 13 T cell receptor beta chains given below trace back to one sample, sequenced in a study of blood T cell repertoires in COVID-19. Assay: immunoSEQ multiplex PCR; the TCRdb copy retains only in-frame clones and omits some. The table has some 300,000 clones, about nine tenths seen once. Sequenced material: peripheral blood. Receptors originate from a young man with active or convalescent COVID-19.

This chain links TRBV6-2 or TRBV6-3 with TRBJ2-7, with TRBD1 identical over 12 bases. Germline V gene lookup returns CDR1 MNHEY and CDR2 SVGEGT. After removal of 2 bases from V and 6 bases from J, the junction contained 2 bases not matched to a gene. The length of the CDR3 is 14 residues. In DNA form, the CDR3 reads TGTGCCAGCAGTTACGGGACAGGGGGCGCCGAGCAGTACTTC. Translated, it gives CASSYGTGGAEQYF.

This rearrangement joins TRBV9 to TRBJ1-5, with TRBD1 as a possible D gene (6 bases). Trimming shortened V by 4 bases and J by 4 bases, and 12 bases separated the two germline ends. Germline V CDR1 and CDR2: SGDLS, YYNGEE. The CDR3 runs 14 residues. The CDR3 here is CASSSRGGNQPQHF. The CDR3 DNA reads TGTGCCAGCAGCTCCAGGGGAGGGAATCAGCCCCAGCATTTT.

The chain joins TRBV27 to TRBJ2-7; TRBD1 matches at 8 bases. V lost 2 bases to trimming and J lost 3 bases; unmatched junction nucleotides: 6. This CDR3 region has 15 residues. Per the germline V gene, CDR1 is MNHEY and CDR2 is SMNVEV (reference sequence). DNA for the CDR3: TGTGCCAGCAGTTTAGGGGCAGGGGGCAACTACGAGCAGTACTTC. This encodes CASSLGAGGNYEQYF.

The gene calls are TRBV7-9 and TRBJ2-1, with TRBD1 matching 7 bases. Germline V gives CDR1 SEHNR, CDR2 FQNEAQ (reference sequence). Trimming removed 3 bases from V and 10 bases from J; junction bases left unmatched: 6. This CDR3 spans 13 amino acids. The CDR3 coding sequence is TGTGCCAGCAGCTTCACAGGGGTCCCGGAGCAGTTCTTC. This translates into CASSFTGVPEQFF.

This chain joins TRBV28 and TRBJ2-3; weak D call: TRBD2 (6 bases). Germline loops: CDR1 MDHEN, CDR2 SYDVKM. The CDR3 consists of 14 residues. V lost 7 bases and J lost 0, with 11 bases in between. The CDR3 nucleotides read TGTGCCAGCACGGGCGGGGCTAGCACAGATACGCAGTATTTT. Translation gives CASTGGASTDTQYF.

The chain recombines TRBV3-1 (or the pseudogene TRBV3-2) with TRBJ1-1; TRBD1 agrees at 7 bases. V lost 6 bases to trimming and J lost 0 bases; unmatched junction nucleotides: 7. Germline V lookup: CDR1 LGHDT, CDR2 YNNKEL (reference sequence). CDR3 length: 15 residues. The CDR3, as DNA: TGTGCCAGCAGATTCAACAGGGGACTGAACACTGAAGCTTTCTTT. Protein: CASRFNRGLNTEAFF.

This rearrangement joins TRBV27 to TRBJ1-5; 9 bases line up with TRBD1. Germline CDR1 reads MNHEY; CDR2 reads SMNVEV (reference sequence). With V trimmed by 3 bases and J by 3 bases, 6 bases remained unmatched. The CDR3 length is 16 residues. This chain's CDR3 is CASSFTGTGHNQPQHF. CDR3 bases: TGTGCCAGCAGTTTCACAGGGACAGGGCACAATCAGCCCCAGCATTTT.

J is TRBJ2-3 and V is TRBV19, with TRBD2 as a possible D gene (5 bases). This CDR3 has 17 amino acids. Germline V CDR1 and CDR2: LNHDA, SQIVND (reference sequence). V was shortened by 1 base and J by 0 bases, with 14 bases between the two germline ends. The CDR3 nucleotides are TGTGCCAGTAGTATAGGATCCGGGGAGAGCAGCACAGATACGCAGTATTTT. It yields the protein CASSIGSGESSTDTQYF.

The rearrangement links TRBV6-5 to TRBJ1-4; perhaps TRBD1 as D (5 bases). V was pared by 6 bases and J by 8 bases, with 10 bases between. Germline loops: CDR1 MNHEY, CDR2 SVGAGI. The CDR3 has 12 amino acids. The CDR3, as DNA: TGTGCCAGCAGGGGGGGTTTGGAAAAACTGTTTTTT. Amino acids: CASRGGLEKLFF.

The chain has TRBV7-6 and TRBJ2-2; a weak D match, TRBD1 (6 bases). Germline values: CDR1 SGHVS, CDR2 FNYEAQ. CDR3 length: 15 residues. V dropped 2 bases and J dropped 5 bases, with 12 bases sitting between them. As DNA, the CDR3 is TGTGCCAGCAGCTTACTCTCAACAGGGACCGGGGAGCTGTTTTTT. Its translation is CASSLLSTGTGELFF.

This sequence joins TRBV7-6 and TRBJ1-5; the D is unclear. Germline V lookup: CDR1 SGHVS, CDR2 FNYEAQ. The CDR3 covers 13 residues. The V end lost 5 bases, the J end lost 3 bases, and 8 bases lay between the germline ends. CDR3 sequence (DNA): TGTGCCAGCAGCGCGCAAAACAATCAGCCCCAGCATTTT. This codes for CASSAQNNQPQHF.

The chain recombines TRBV28 with TRBJ2-7; no clear D. This CDR3 comprises 14 residues. The V end was cut by 5 bases, the J end by 3 bases, with 14 bases between. Per the germline V gene, CDR1 is MDHEN and CDR2 is SYDVKM. As DNA, the CDR3 is TGTGCCAGCAGTACCGCAGCGTTCGTCTACGAGCAGTACTTC. This translates into CASSTAAFVYEQYF.

V usage is TRBV7-8 and J usage is TRBJ1-1; 10 nucleotides align to TRBD1. Germline lookup yields CDR1 SGHVS and CDR2 FQNEAQ. The CDR3 has 15 amino acids. J was trimmed by 1 base and V by 3 bases; bases with no gene match: 2. The CDR3 DNA reads as TGTGCCAGCAGCTTTAGACAGGGGGCGAACACTGAAGCTTTCTTT. Its protein product is CASSFRQGANTEAFF.